Below are 11 T cell receptor beta chains sequenced from a single sample in a study of blood T cells in healthy people across ages (dated by TCRdb to between 2014 and 2017). Library construction relied on 5' RACE. The sequencer listed for this sample is Illumina HiSeq 2500. The second PCR ran for roughly 6 to 11 cycles and used a J-beta primer mix along with a sample-barcoded 5' primer. TCRdb passed the public sequencing reads through fastp at Q25 and MiXCR, retaining productive beta sequences. Records with the same CDR3 protein are collapsed into one entry carrying the most frequent genes and DNA. The sample has 2 million or so distinct CDR3 sequences on record, 40% to 55% of them singletons. The biggest ten clones account for 2.1% of the sample. Sequences were obtained from blood. Receptor source: a woman aged 40 to 50 in good health.

The chain joins TRBV24-1 to TRBJ2-1, with TRBD1 as a possible D gene (5 bases). The CDR3 sequence is 16 residues long. Germline CDR1 is KGHDR and CDR2 is SFDVKD. The ends were cut back, 3 bases at V and 0 bases at J, with 11 bases in the middle. The CDR3 DNA follows: TGTGCCACCAGTGATCGACAGCTGAGCTCCTACAATGAGCAGTTCTTC. Its protein is CATSDRQLSSYNEQFF.

This clonotype was seen once. CDR3 bases: TGCGCCAGCAGCCAAGCAACAGGGGCCTACGAGCAGTACTTC. The encoded protein is CASSQATGAYEQYF. The genes are TRBV4-3 and TRBJ2-7; 7 bases line up with TRBD1. Per the germline V gene, CDR1 is LGHNA and CDR2 is YSLEER. V dropped 1 base and J dropped 2; count of bases not matched to a gene: 2. The CDR3 covers 14 residues.

This rearrangement joins TRBV20-1 to TRBJ2-3; 7 nucleotides agree with TRBD1. The CDR3 totals 14 residues. Germline-derived CDR1 and CDR2 are DFQATT and SNEGSKA (reference sequence). Unmatched junction bases numbered 11, after V lost 6 bases and J lost 5 bases. CDR3 in amino acids: CSASGQAVGDTQYF. DNA of the CDR3: TGCAGTGCCAGTGGACAGGCGGTAGGAGATACGCAGTATTTT.

The chain links TRBV20-1 to TRBJ2-1; TRBD2 aligns across 8 bases. This CDR3 is built from 16 residues. V shed 8 bases, J shed 0 bases, and the junction held 12 bases outside the gene matches. Germline V lookup: CDR1 DFQATT, CDR2 SNEGSKA (reference sequence). CDR3 residues: CSCSAGATLSYNEQFF. The CDR3 DNA reads TGCAGTTGCTCAGCGGGAGCGACTCTCTCCTACAATGAGCAGTTCTTC.

In this sample, this clonotype turned up a few times. The chain links TRBV4-1 to TRBJ1-2; TRBD1 agrees at 7 bases. Germline V gene sequence: CDR1 MGHRA, CDR2 YSYEKL. With 0 bases clipped from V and 3 bases from J, the junction kept 4 bases outside the gene matches. The CDR3 loop spans 15 amino acids. The DNA of the CDR3 is TGCGCCAGCAGCCAAGAAAGGACAGGTCACTATGGCTACACCTTC. This sequence encodes CASSQERTGHYGYTF.

This clonotype has a handful of counts. The chain has TRBV25-1 and TRBJ2-1, with no clear D. The CDR3 runs 15 residues. Germline CDR1 and CDR2: MGHDK and SYGVNS. The ends were cut back, 5 bases at V and 0 bases at J, with 11 bases in the middle. CDR3 DNA: TGTGCCAGCAGTCCCCGGCGGACCTCCTACAATGAGCAGTTCTTC. Translation gives CASSPRRTSYNEQFF.

The chain uses TRBV11-3 and TRBJ2-1, with 12 bases that match TRBD2. This CDR3 is 16 amino acids long. V gave up 3 bases and J gave up 8 bases; unmatched junction bases: 8. Per germline, CDR1 SGHNT and CDR2 YENEEA. DNA for the CDR3: TGTGCCAGCAGCTTGGGGGCTAGCGGGAGGGTGGATGAGCAGTTCTTC. It yields the protein CASSLGASGRVDEQFF.

The rearrangement joins TRBV5-1 to TRBJ2-3, with D tentatively TRBD2 (5 bases). Trimming took 4 bases from V and 3 from J, leaving 15 bases between them. From germline, CDR1 is SGHRS and CDR2 YFSETQ. The CDR3 loop spans 15 amino acids. CDR3 nucleotide sequence: TGCGCCAGCAGCGAAGCGGTCATGGTAACAGATACGCAGTATTTT. It codes for CASSEAVMVTDTQYF.

This clonotype turned up a few times. The V gene is TRBV6-6, the J gene TRBJ2-3; D possibly corresponds to TRBD1 (6 bases). The CDR3 has 13 residues. Trimming removed 9 bases from V and 2 bases from J, with 12 bases in between. Germline-derived CDR1 and CDR2 are MNHNY and SVGAGI (reference sequence). CDR3 protein: CASHTGNTDTQYF. The DNA for the CDR3 is TGTGCCAGTCATACAGGGAACACAGATACGCAGTATTTT.

In this sample, this clonotype turned up a few times. The CDR3 bases are TGCGCCAGCAGCTTAACAATACTAGCGGGGCAACAAGAGACCCAGTACTTC. Its translation is CASSLTILAGQQETQYF. The chain has TRBV5-1 and TRBJ2-5; 10 bases agree with TRBD2. The CDR3 is 17 residues long. Trimming removed 2 bases from V and 2 bases from J; junction bases left unmatched: 9. Germline loops: CDR1 SGHRS, CDR2 YFSETQ.

The DNA for the CDR3 is TGCGCCAGCAGCTTGGGGTCGGGTAGCGGACACTACAATGAGCAGTACTTC. The encoded protein is CASSLGSGSGHYNEQYF. This chain uses TRBV5-1 with TRBJ2-7; possibly TRBD2 for D (6 bases). The V end was cut by 0 bases, the J end by 7 bases, with 23 bases between. This CDR3 is built from 17 residues. Germline CDR1 is SGHRS and CDR2 is YFSETQ.